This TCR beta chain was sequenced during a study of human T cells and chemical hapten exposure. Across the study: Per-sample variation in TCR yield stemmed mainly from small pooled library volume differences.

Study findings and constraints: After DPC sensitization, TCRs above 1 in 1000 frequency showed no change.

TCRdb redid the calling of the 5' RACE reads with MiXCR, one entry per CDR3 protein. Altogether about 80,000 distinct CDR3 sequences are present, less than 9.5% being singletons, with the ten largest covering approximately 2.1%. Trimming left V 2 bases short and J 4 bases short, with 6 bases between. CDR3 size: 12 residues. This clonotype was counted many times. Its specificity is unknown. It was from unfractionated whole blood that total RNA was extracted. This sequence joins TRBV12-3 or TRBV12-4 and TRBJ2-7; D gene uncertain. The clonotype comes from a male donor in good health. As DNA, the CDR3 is TGTGCCAGCAGTTTATCGGGTTACGAGCAGTACTTC. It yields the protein CASSLSGYEQYF.